This T cell receptor beta chain was recovered during a study of T cell changes during pregnancy in multiple sclerosis. This clone was observed once. Germline V lookup: CDR1 SGHTS, CDR2 YDEGEE. The V gene end was trimmed by 0 bases and the J gene end by 4 bases; junction bases not matched to a gene: 1. This CDR3 has 15 residues. Only in-frame clones appear in the TCRdb table, and some are missing; sequencing was by immunoSEQ multiplex PCR. The sample consists of 39,000 or so clones, about 90% of them appearing once. The source material was CD8+ T cells from peripheral blood mononuclear cells, sampled in the first trimester of pregnancy. The genes are TRBV5-8 and TRBJ2-1, with 10 bases that match TRBD1. This TCR derives from a female donor with multiple sclerosis, enrolled in a pregnancy study. CDR3 residues: CASSLGTGGYNEQFF. CDR3 nucleotides: TGTGCCAGCAGCTTGGGGACAGGGGGGTACAATGAGCAGTTCTTC.